One sample yielded the 19 T cell receptor beta chains listed below, sequenced in a study of control samples from healthy donors and cancer patients. Libraries were prepared by immunoSEQ multiplex PCR; TCRdb keeps only in-frame clonotypes and omits some of them. The sample yields 180,000 or so clones, roughly 91% seen once. The specimen was blood. Source of these receptors: a woman under 40 in good health.

The chain links TRBV11-3 to TRBJ2-7; D gene unclear. Germline V gives CDR1 SGHNT, CDR2 YENEEA. The CDR3 runs 13 residues. Trimming shortened V by 5 bases and J by 4 bases, and 12 bases separated the two germline ends. This CDR3 is CASSPSLGYEQYF. The CDR3 DNA reads TGTGCCAGCAGCCCTTCTCTAGGGTACGAGCAGTACTTC.

This chain connects TRBV4-2 to TRBJ2-7, with 7 positions matching TRBD1. This CDR3 contains 13 residues. V lost 3 bases and J lost 4; bases outside the gene matches: 3. CDR1 is LGHNA, CDR2 YNFKEQ, per germline. CDR3 sequence (DNA): TGTGCCAGCAGCCAGGTCAGGGGGTACGAGCAGTACTTC. This translates into CASSQVRGYEQYF.

V usage is TRBV9 and J usage is TRBJ1-1; D might be TRBD1 (5 bases). Per the germline V gene, CDR1 is SGDLS and CDR2 is YYNGEE. The CDR3 extends over 16 amino acids. V lost 0 bases and J lost 1, with 13 bases in between. The CDR3 DNA reads TGTGCCAGCAGCGTAGGGGACGTCGGCCAGAACACTGAAGCTTTCTTT. Translated: CASSVGDVGQNTEAFF. The full variable domain, completed using reference TRBV9 and TRBJ1-1, is DSGVTQTPKHLITATGQRVTLRCSPRSGDLSVYWYQQSLDQGLQFLIQYYNGEERAKGNILERFSAQQFPDLHSELNLSSLELGDSALYFCASSVGDVGQNTEAFFGQGTRLTVV.

J is TRBJ2-7 and V is TRBV10-3; 9 bases align to TRBD1. V lost 4 bases and J lost 3; bases outside the gene matches: 1. Germline V CDR1 and CDR2: ENHRY, SYGVKD. The CDR3 has 13 amino acids. The CDR3 is CAISAGQGYEQYF. CDR3 coding DNA: TGTGCCATCAGTGCGGGACAGGGCTACGAGCAGTACTTC.

The rearrangement joins TRBV18 to TRBJ2-1, with no clear D. Trimming pared 1 base from V and 2 bases from J, leaving 6 bases between. The CDR3 consists of 14 residues. Germline-derived CDR1 and CDR2 are KGHSH and LQKENI. DNA of the CDR3: TGTGCCAGCTCACCACAGGTGACCTACAATGAGCAGTTCTTC. Protein sequence: CASSPQVTYNEQFF. The full variable domain, completed using reference TRBV18 and TRBJ2-1, is NAGVMQNPRHLVRRRGQEARLRCSPMKGHSHVYWYRQLPEEGLKFMVYLQKENIIDESGMPKERFSAEFPKEGPSILRIQQVVRGDSAAYFCASSPQVTYNEQFFGPGTRLTVL.

This chain connects TRBV5-4 to TRBJ2-1, with 9 bases lining up with TRBD2. The CDR3 runs to 16 residues. Germline-derived CDR1 and CDR2 are SGHNT and YYREEE (reference sequence). V was clipped by 0 bases and J by 2 bases; unmatched bases: 3. This chain's CDR3 is CASSLGGRAPYNEQFF. The CDR3 nucleotides are TGTGCCAGCAGCTTGGGCGGGAGGGCCCCCTACAATGAGCAGTTCTTC.

This sequence joins TRBV7-2 and TRBJ2-5, with 16 bases matching TRBD2. V lost 5 bases and J lost 2; bases outside the gene matches: 2. CDR3 length: 16 amino acids. Germline assignment: CDR1 SGHTA and CDR2 FQGNSA. This CDR3 is CASSQGLAGGQETQYF. CDR3 DNA sequence: TGTGCCAGCAGCCAGGGACTAGCGGGGGGGCAAGAGACCCAGTACTTC.

Note on this clone: Within the sample, other DNA sequences also encode this same CDR3. The V gene is TRBV24-1, the J gene TRBJ1-2; TRBD1 aligns across 7 bases. Germline CDR1 and CDR2: KGHDR and SFDVKD. The ends lost 4 bases at V and 3 bases at J; junction bases unmatched: 1. The CDR3 runs 13 residues. The CDR3: CATSETGDYGYTF. In nucleotides, the CDR3 is TGTGCCACCAGTGAAACAGGGGACTATGGCTACACCTTC.

The chain has TRBV6-1 and TRBJ2-2, with TRBD1 matching over 8 bases. Germline V gene lookup returns CDR1 MNHNS and CDR2 SASEGT. There are 16 residues in the CDR3. The V segment lost 0 bases and the J segment 2 bases; nucleotides outside the gene matches: 2. CDR3 protein: CASSEADRGNTGELFF. In DNA, the CDR3 is TGTGCCAGCAGTGAAGCCGACAGGGGAAACACCGGGGAGCTGTTTTTT.

The genes are TRBV5-1 and TRBJ1-1, with 7 bases matching TRBD1. After removal of 5 bases from V and 0 bases from J, the junction contained 4 bases not matched to a gene. The CDR3 loop spans 14 amino acids. Germline V lookup: CDR1 SGHRS, CDR2 YFSETQ. The CDR3 protein is CASSGGQMNTEAFF. The CDR3 DNA reads as TGCGCCAGCAGTGGGGGACAGATGAACACTGAAGCTTTCTTT.

CDR3 sequence (DNA): TGTGCCAGCAGCCAAGTACGGACTAGCTCAGATACGCAGTATTTT. This sequence encodes CASSQVRTSSDTQYF. The genes are TRBV3-1 (or the pseudogene TRBV3-2) and TRBJ2-3; 8 positions agree with TRBD2. In germline, CDR1 is LGHDT, CDR2 YNNKEL (reference sequence). After removal of 1 base from V and 4 bases from J, the junction contained 4 bases not matched to a gene. The CDR3 loop spans 15 amino acids.

This clone has just one count. This rearrangement joins TRBV11-3 to TRBJ2-5, with D perhaps matching TRBD2 (7 bases). The germline CDR1 and CDR2 sequences are SGHNT and YENEEA. The length of the CDR3 is 15 residues. V lost 1 base and J lost 4, with 13 bases in between. CDR3 nucleotide sequence: TGTGCCAGCAGCTTAGCCGGAGGGGGGGTAGAGACCCAGTACTTC. This translates into CASSLAGGGVETQYF.

As regards this clone: Additional DNA sequences in this sample encode the identical CDR3. The chain recombines TRBV6-5 with TRBJ1-1; TRBD1 is a possible D gene (6 bases). This CDR3 comprises 12 residues. V was cut by 5 bases and J by 5 bases, with 9 bases left in between. CDR1 is MNHEY, CDR2 SVGAGI, per germline. DNA for the CDR3: TGTGCCAGCAGTCCCCAGGGGACTGAAGCTTTCTTT. Translation gives CASSPQGTEAFF.

This clone was seen once. The chain employs TRBV6-5 and TRBJ2-7; possible D gene TRBD1, 6 bases. Germline V CDR1 and CDR2: MNHEY, SVGAGI. The ends were cut back, 6 bases at V and 5 bases at J, with 20 bases in the middle. CDR3 length: 15 residues. This CDR3 reads CASRDLTGFGDEQYF. The CDR3 DNA reads TGTGCCAGCAGGGACCTCACAGGGTTCGGTGACGAGCAGTACTTC.

The chain uses TRBV7-9 and TRBJ1-6; the match to TRBD1 covers 8 bases. The germline CDR1 and CDR2 sequences are SEHNR and FQNEAQ (reference sequence). CDR3 length: 15 amino acids. With 1 base clipped from V and 10 bases from J, the junction kept 6 bases outside the gene matches. The CDR3 DNA sequence: TGTGCCAGCAGCTTAGAACAGGGGGGTAGGTCACCCCTCCACTTT. It yields the protein CASSLEQGGRSPLHF.

The chain has TRBV7-9 and TRBJ2-7; weak D call: TRBD2 (5 bases). Germline CDR1 SEHNR, CDR2 FQNEAQ (reference sequence). The V end was cut by 0 bases, the J end by 7 bases, with 10 bases between. The CDR3 is made up of 13 amino acids. The CDR3 DNA reads as TGTGCCAGCAGCTTAGCGGGCGGGTGGGAGCAGTACTTC. Protein: CASSLAGGWEQYF.

This rearrangement joins TRBV15 to TRBJ2-5; 7 nucleotides align to TRBD2. This CDR3 contains 14 residues. V lost 1 base to trimming and J lost 4 bases; unmatched junction nucleotides: 3. CDR1 and CDR2 (germline): LNHNV, YYDKDF (reference sequence). This chain's CDR3 is CATSRALAVETQYF. The CDR3 coding sequence is TGTGCCACCAGCAGAGCTCTAGCGGTAGAGACCCAGTACTTC.

The chain links TRBV19 to TRBJ2-1, with 7 bases identical to TRBD1. Germline loops: CDR1 LNHDA, CDR2 SQIVND (reference sequence). Unmatched junction bases numbered 5, after V lost 6 bases and J lost 3 bases. The CDR3 totals 14 residues. This CDR3 reads CASRNRDSYNEQFF. The DNA for the CDR3 is TGTGCCAGTAGAAATCGGGACAGCTACAATGAGCAGTTCTTC.

This clone was seen a few times. The V and J genes are TRBV14 and TRBJ2-7, with D hard to call. The ends were cut back, 1 base at V and 1 base at J, with 11 bases in the middle. The CDR3 runs to 15 residues. The germline gives CDR1 SGHDN, CDR2 FVKESK. CDR3 coding DNA: TGTGCCAGCAGCCAAGGAAAGGGTTGGTCCTACGAGCAGTACTTC. It specifies CASSQGKGWSYEQYF.